The 2 T cell receptor beta chains below come from one sample, sequenced in a study of OX40 agonist ivuxolimab in advanced cancers. Produced via immunoSEQ multiplex PCR; TCRdb's table is partial and in-frame only. This table has tens of thousands of clones, 75% to 90% appearing once. The input for sequencing was CD4+ or CD8+ T cells sorted from blood, taken in a trial of the OX40 agonist ivuxolimab. Receptors originate from an adult with an advanced solid tumor such as melanoma, head and neck, liver or kidney cancer.

V usage is TRBV16 and J usage is TRBJ2-5; D is unresolved. The CDR3 length is 13 residues. Germline V CDR1 and CDR2: KGHSY, FQNENV. Deletions cut 4 bases from V and 5 bases from J, with 11 bases between. The CDR3 nucleotides read TGTGCCAGCAGCCGCGACCTCGACGAGACCCAGTACTTC. This codes for CASSRDLDETQYF.

The chain uses TRBV7-3 and TRBJ2-7; weak D call: TRBD2 (6 bases). The germline V gene has CDR1 SGHTA and CDR2 FQGTGA. CDR3 length: 14 residues. V was cut by 5 bases and J by 0 bases, with 11 bases left in between. In DNA, the CDR3 is TGTGCCAGCAGCCCCGGGAGCGGCTCCTACGAGCAGTACTTC. It yields the protein CASSPGSGSYEQYF.